One sample yielded the 8 T cell receptor beta chains listed below, sequenced in a study of CD8 T cells in ankylosing spondylitis. TCRdb processed the 5' RACE reads anew with MiXCR; each CDR3 protein has one entry. Among some 120,000 distinct CDR3 sequences, around 15% were seen once, and the ten largest hold approximately 3%. Sequencing input: blood, either unsorted or a sorted T cell fraction (not recorded which). These receptors all come from a female donor with ankylosing spondylitis or in good health (not recorded which).

V usage is TRBV6-2 or TRBV6-3 and J usage is TRBJ2-3; TRBD2 matches at 10 bases. The CDR3 consists of 15 residues. CDR1 is MNHEY, CDR2 SVGEGT, per germline. Losses at the gene ends were 2 bases for V and 6 bases for J; bases not matched to a gene: 5. CDR3 nucleotides: TGTGCCAGCAGTTACGAGCGGGGGGGCCACGATACGCAGTATTTT. This translates into CASSYERGGHDTQYF.

In its sample, this clonotype was seen many times. The chain has TRBV20-1 and TRBJ2-2, with TRBD1 matching 11 bases. J was trimmed by 10 bases and V by 6 bases; bases with no gene match: 16. This CDR3 comprises 16 residues. Per the germline V gene, CDR1 is DFQATT and CDR2 is SNEGSKA (reference sequence). For the CDR3, the DNA is TGCAGTGCCACCCGGACAGGGGGCGCCTCGAGTGAGGAGCTGTTTTTT. This translates into CSATRTGGASSEELFF.

This clonotype has a handful of counts. The chain is built from TRBV12-3 or TRBV12-4 and TRBJ2-7; D is unclear. This CDR3 has 13 residues. Trimming took 3 bases from V and 6 from J, leaving 12 bases between them. CDR3 loop: CASSLDIGAEQYF. CDR3 in DNA: TGTGCCAGCAGTTTGGATATCGGAGCCGAGCAGTACTTC.

The chain employs TRBV19 and TRBJ2-7; the match to TRBD2 covers 8 bases. This CDR3 is built from 13 residues. CDR1 and CDR2 from the germline V gene are LNHDA and SQIVND (reference sequence). The V segment lost 2 bases and the J segment 6 bases; nucleotides outside the gene matches: 3. CDR3 DNA: TGTGCCAGTAGTATACAGGGACTAGGCGAGCAGTACTTC. This translates into CASSIQGLGEQYF.

This clonotype occurred many times. The chain is built from TRBV7-2 and TRBJ2-1, with 9 bases that match TRBD2. Unmatched junction bases numbered 10, after V lost 5 bases and J lost 8 bases. This CDR3 spans 15 amino acids. The V gene's germline CDR1 is SGHTA and CDR2 FQGNSA. As DNA, the CDR3 is TGTGCCAGCAGCCAAAGCGGGAGGAACGGTGATGAGCAGTTCTTC. It is translated as CASSQSGRNGDEQFF.

This chain connects TRBV5-1 to TRBJ2-5; TRBD2 aligns across 7 bases. CDR1 is SGHRS and CDR2 is YFSETQ in the germline V gene. The CDR3 has 15 residues. V lost 2 bases to trimming and J lost 1 base; unmatched junction nucleotides: 5. The CDR3 DNA is TGCGCCAGCAGCTTCGTAGCGGGCGGCCAAGAGACCCAGTACTTC. Protein sequence: CASSFVAGGQETQYF.

This clonotype was found many times. V gene TRBV10-3 combines with J gene TRBJ2-2; 8 bases map to TRBD2. CDR1 ENHRY and CDR2 SYGVKD come from the germline V gene. With 8 bases clipped from V and 1 base from J, the junction kept 6 bases outside the gene matches. This CDR3 comprises 15 residues. In DNA, the CDR3 is TGTGCCATCCGGGAGGGTGCCATGAACACCGGGGAGCTGTTTTTT. This encodes CAIREGAMNTGELFF.

This clonotype was recorded a few times. The V call is TRBV20-1, the J call TRBJ2-1, with D unresolved. The CDR3 length is 15 residues. Germline V CDR1 and CDR2: DFQATT, SNEGSKA (reference sequence). V was trimmed by 0 bases and J by 5 bases, leaving 14 bases between them. The CDR3 sequence is CSARDPRRADNEQFF. The CDR3 DNA reads as TGCAGTGCTAGAGATCCGAGACGGGCTGACAATGAGCAGTTCTTC.